The 4 T cell receptor beta chains reported below all come from one sample, sequenced in a study of T cell responses to AZD1222 COVID-19 vaccine. Generated by immunoSEQ multiplex PCR, the TCRdb table keeps only in-frame clones and is missing some. The sample carries 100,000 to 150,000 clones, 85% to 90% recorded once. This specimen consisted of peripheral blood, obtained 28 days after the second AZD1222 dose. All receptors derive from an adult who received the AZD1222 COVID-19 vaccine.

The gene calls are TRBV7-6 and TRBJ2-7; no clear D gene. The ends were cut back, 5 bases at V and 0 bases at J, with 11 bases in the middle. Germline values: CDR1 SGHVS, CDR2 FNYEAQ. The CDR3 runs to 14 residues. The CDR3 region has the DNA TGTGCCAGCAGCCCAACAGTCCACTCCTACGAGCAGTACTTC. Translation gives CASSPTVHSYEQYF.

This clone was observed a single time. This chain joins TRBV6-1 and TRBJ1-4; no firm D call. Germline assignment: CDR1 MNHNS and CDR2 SASEGT. CDR3 length: 13 residues. V lost 3 bases, J lost 4 bases, and 6 bases lay in between. CDR3 in amino acids: CASSEGSNEKLFF. The CDR3 DNA follows: TGTGCCAGCAGTGAGGGCAGTAATGAAAAACTGTTTTTT.

The chain couples TRBV5-6 to TRBJ2-5; TRBD2 matches at 7 bases. The CDR3 totals 17 residues. V lost 5 bases, J lost 5 bases, and 18 bases stayed unmatched. CDR1 and CDR2 from the germline V gene are SGHDT and YYEEEE. The DNA of the CDR3 is TGTGCCAGCAGTCCCGTTGAGCGGGGACCCCTCGTGGAGACCCAGTACTTC. This encodes CASSPVERGPLVETQYF. Variable domain in full (rest from reference TRBV5-6 and TRBJ2-5): DAGVTQSPTHLIKTRGQQVTLRCSPKSGHDTVSWYQQALGQGPQFIFQYYEEEERQRGNFPDRFSGHQFPNYSSELNVNALLLGDSALYLCASSPVERGPLVETQYFGPGTRLLVL.

This chain joins TRBV5-1 and TRBJ1-5; possibly TRBD1 for D (5 bases). V was cut by 4 bases and J by 2 bases, with 16 bases left in between. Germline assignment: CDR1 SGHRS and CDR2 YFSETQ. This CDR3 has 16 amino acids. CDR3 sequence: CASSPDGTGGNQPQHF. CDR3 in DNA: TGCGCCAGCAGCCCGGATGGGACTGGGGGCAATCAGCCCCAGCATTTT.